Detailed here is one T cell receptor (beta chain). This entry is derived from a study of blood T cell repertoires in COVID-19. TCRdb keeps only in-frame clones here, not all; method: immunoSEQ multiplex PCR. The table has approximately 180,000 clones, 70% to 90% seen once. Material: peripheral blood. This TCR was sampled from a man aged 60-69 years with acute or convalescent COVID-19.

CDR3 nucleotides: TGTGCCACCAGTGCCACTAGCGCAAGCTCCTACAATGAGCAGTTCTTC. Translated: CATSATSASSYNEQFF. The chain carries TRBV24-1 and TRBJ2-1; TRBD2 matches 7 bases. Trimming removed 5 bases from V and 0 bases from J; junction bases left unmatched: 6. The CDR3 spans 16 residues. CDR1 is KGHDR, CDR2 SFDVKD, per germline.